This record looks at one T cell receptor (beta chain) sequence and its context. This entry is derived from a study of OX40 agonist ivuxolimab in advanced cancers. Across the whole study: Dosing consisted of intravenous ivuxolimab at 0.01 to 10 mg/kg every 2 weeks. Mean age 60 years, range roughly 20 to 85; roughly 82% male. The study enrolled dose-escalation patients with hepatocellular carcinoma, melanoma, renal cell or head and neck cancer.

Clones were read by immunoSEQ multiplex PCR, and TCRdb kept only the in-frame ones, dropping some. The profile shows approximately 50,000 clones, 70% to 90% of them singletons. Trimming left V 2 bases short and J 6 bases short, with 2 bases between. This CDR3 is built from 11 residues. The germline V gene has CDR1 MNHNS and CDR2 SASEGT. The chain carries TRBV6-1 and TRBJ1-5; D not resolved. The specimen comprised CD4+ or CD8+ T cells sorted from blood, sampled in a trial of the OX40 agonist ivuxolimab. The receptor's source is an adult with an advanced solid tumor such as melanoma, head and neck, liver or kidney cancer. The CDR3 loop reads CASSESQPQHF. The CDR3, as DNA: TGTGCCAGCAGTGAAAGTCAGCCCCAGCATTTT.